The 8 T cell receptor beta chains in this list originate from one sample, sequenced in a study of T cell responses to AZD1222 COVID-19 vaccine. Produced via immunoSEQ multiplex PCR; TCRdb's table is partial and in-frame only. Among about 27,000 clones listed, about 90% were seen once. Sequencing used peripheral blood, obtained 28 days after the second AZD1222 dose. Receptors originate from an adult who received the AZD1222 COVID-19 vaccine.

The V gene is TRBV6-5, the J gene TRBJ2-4; the D gene is possibly TRBD2 (6 bases). This CDR3 region has 12 residues. V dropped 10 bases and J dropped 6 bases, with 13 bases sitting between them. Germline lookup yields CDR1 MNHEY and CDR2 SVGAGI. The CDR3 is CATRGSGNIQYF. As DNA, the CDR3 is TGTGCCACCCGGGGTAGCGGAAACATTCAGTACTTC.

This clone was observed a few times. The chain uses TRBV3-1 (or the pseudogene TRBV3-2) and TRBJ2-2; D perhaps matches TRBD2 (6 bases). V gave up 2 bases and J gave up 7 bases, with 14 bases separating them. CDR3 length: 15 residues. Looked up from germline, CDR1 is LGHDT and CDR2 is YNNKEL (reference sequence). The CDR3 sequence is CASSQPGVRGGELFF. CDR3 nucleotides: TGTGCCAGCAGCCAACCGGGAGTAAGGGGCGGGGAGCTGTTTTTT.

The CDR3 loop is CASLGQGRGNEQFF. CDR3 in DNA: TGTGCCAGCCTGGGACAGGGGAGAGGGAATGAGCAGTTCTTC. The V gene is TRBV2, the J gene TRBJ2-1; 10 positions agree with TRBD1. The CDR3 is made up of 14 amino acids. Germline CDR1 SNHLY, CDR2 FYNNEI. With V trimmed by 8 bases and J by 7 bases, 8 bases remained unmatched.

This clone appeared a single time. The V call is TRBV18, the J call TRBJ2-2; D gene uncertain. CDR1 is KGHSH and CDR2 is LQKENI in the germline V gene. This CDR3 comprises 15 residues. V gave up 3 bases and J gave up 1 base, with 9 bases separating them. CDR3: CASSPYPVNTGELFF. For the CDR3, the DNA is TGTGCCAGCTCACCGTACCCAGTGAACACCGGGGAGCTGTTTTTT.

This chain joins TRBV5-1 and TRBJ1-4, with D perhaps matching TRBD1 (5 bases). Per germline, CDR1 SGHRS and CDR2 YFSETQ. V lost 0 bases and J lost 0, with 12 bases in between. CDR3 length: 17 amino acids. CDR3 region: CASSLAVGDATNEKLFF. In nucleotides, the CDR3 is TGCGCCAGCAGCTTGGCCGTAGGGGATGCAACTAATGAAAAACTGTTTTTT.

The rearrangement joins TRBV5-1 to TRBJ2-1; 10 bases are a match to TRBD2. Trimming removed 4 bases from V and 0 bases from J; junction bases left unmatched: 1. Germline CDR1 SGHRS, CDR2 YFSETQ. This CDR3 is 15 amino acids long. In DNA, the CDR3 is TGCGCCAGCAGCCCTAGCGGGAGCTCCTACAATGAGCAGTTCTTC. Encoded protein: CASSPSGSSYNEQFF.

The V and J genes are TRBV6-2 or TRBV6-3 and TRBJ2-7; 8 nucleotides align to TRBD2. Germline V gives CDR1 MNHEY, CDR2 SVGEGT. J gave up 2 bases and V 1 base, and 1 base lay outside the gene matches. This CDR3 has 14 amino acids. Here the CDR3 DNA reads TGTGCCAGCAGTTACTTTAGCGGGGCCTACGAGCAGTACTTC. Its translation: CASSYFSGAYEQYF.

This chain links TRBV6-2 or TRBV6-3 with TRBJ2-7; D remains ambiguous. Germline CDR1 reads MNHEY; CDR2 reads SVGEGT. V shed 5 bases and J shed 2 bases, with 16 bases lying between them. This CDR3 contains 15 residues. The CDR3 DNA reads TGTGCCAGCAGTAACTACGCCTCCAGTGCCTACGAGCAGTACTTC. Protein product: CASSNYASSAYEQYF.